Listed below are T cell receptor beta chains from one sample, sequenced in a study of CD8 T cells in ankylosing spondylitis. TCRdb called the 5' RACE reads again in MiXCR, with one record for every CDR3 protein. In the table there are around 130,000 distinct CDR3 sequences, over 6% of which are singletons. The specimen sequenced was blood, either unsorted or a sorted T cell fraction (not recorded which). These receptors were obtained from a male donor with ankylosing spondylitis or in good health (not recorded which). CDR3s include the opening cysteine and the closing phenylalanine or tryptophan.

j_gene	v_gene	CDR3aa
TRBJ2-1	TRBV12-3/TRBV12-4	CASSFSWNEQFF
TRBJ2-1	TRBV6-5	CASSYSTTGVNEQFF
TRBJ1-2	TRBV20-1	CSARVRTYGYTF
TRBJ2-5	TRBV9	CASSPSGAPQETQYF
TRBJ2-1	TRBV11-3	CASSLEGQGYNEQFF
TRBJ2-2	TRBV6-1	CASSRTGNTGELFF
TRBJ2-1	TRBV30	CAWSDPGGPRFF
TRBJ2-6	TRBV3-1	CASSQEWGQGTGANVLTF
TRBJ2-3	TRBV5-1	CASSSEPSGGGDTQYF
TRBJ1-1	TRBV7-2	CASSLPPNTEAFF
TRBJ2-1	TRBV20-1	CSASGSWSSYNEQFF
TRBJ1-1	TRBV29-1	CSVEGRGAPNTEAFF
TRBJ2-7	TRBV12-3/TRBV12-4	CASSLGPYLPYYEQYF
TRBJ1-1	TRBV20-1	CSGGGLLNSNTEAFF
TRBJ1-1	TRBV5-1	CASSLLPGEAFF
TRBJ1-1	TRBV7-2	CASSLRDREAGTEAFF
TRBJ1-2	TRBV5-6	CASSLGQDPRRTF
TRBJ1-1	TRBV5-1	CASSLVPATEAFF
TRBJ1-2	TRBV5-1	CASSFERAYGYTF
TRBJ2-7	TRBV4-2	CASSQGITLGPKPEQYF
TRBJ2-3	TRBV20-1	CSAREQFVDTQYF
TRBJ1-1	TRBV2	CASSSVGNTEAFF
TRBJ2-3	TRBV7-2	CASSLRLAGGMIDTQYF
TRBJ2-3	TRBV7-3	CASSLIGGADTQYF
TRBJ2-7	TRBV7-9	CASSFGGIQGIFNEQYF
TRBJ2-5	TRBV5-1	CASSPNQETQYF
TRBJ1-6	TRBV5-5	CASSVTGGGYNSPLHF
TRBJ2-6	TRBV12-3/TRBV12-4	CASSGTRSSGANVLTF
TRBJ1-1	TRBV5-1	CASSLLPINTEAFF
TRBJ2-1	TRBV28	CASSIPGWTGSNEQFF
TRBJ2-1	TRBV3-1	CASSQGWNSYNEQFF
TRBJ1-5	TRBV5-1	CASSLDGTDNQPQHF
TRBJ1-5	TRBV2	CASSEAKRSQPQHF
TRBJ2-3	TRBV6-1	CASGRASGTAGSGADTQYF
TRBJ2-1	TRBV7-3	CASSEGLAGDNEQFF